These T cell receptor beta chains were read from a single sample in a study of T-cell reconstitution after alpha-beta-depleted transplantation in children. TCRdb used MiXCR to reprocess the PCR reads, holding one entry per CDR3 protein. Altogether a few hundred thousand distinct CDR3 sequences are present, around 25% being singletons, with the ten largest covering roughly 2.5%. The material sequenced was PBMCs, taken before TCRalphabeta/CD19-depleted stem cell transplant. The receptors here all came from a girl aged 2 to 10 with Fanconi anemia, due to receive a stem cell transplant. The CDR3 runs from the conserved cysteine through the conserved F or W. The D gene is left open where the match is weak. Clone size is not always given. Where it is, it says once, few, many or a class for expanded clones.

D gene: TRBD2; J gene: TRBJ2-4; V gene: TRBV7-2; clone size: many; CDR3 DNA: TGTGCCAGCAGCTTACCGCCTAGCGGAAGAAACATTCAGTACTTC; CDR3 protein: CASSLPPSGRNIQYF
D gene: -; J gene: TRBJ2-2; V gene: TRBV7-9; clone size: many; CDR3 DNA: TGTGCCAGCAGCTTTGGGGGCACCGGGGAGCTGTTTTTT; CDR3 protein: CASSFGGTGELFF
D gene: -; J gene: TRBJ1-1; V gene: TRBV29-1; clone size: many; CDR3 DNA: TGCAGCGCGGATTGGTTGACACCGAACACTGAAGCTTTCTTT; CDR3 protein: CSADWLTPNTEAFF
D gene: -; J gene: TRBJ2-3; V gene: TRBV7-3; clone size: -; CDR3 DNA: TGTGCCAGCAGCCGTGACGGGCCCACAGATACGCAGTATTTT; CDR3 protein: CASSRDGPTDTQYF
D gene: -; J gene: TRBJ2-7; V gene: TRBV29-1; clone size: many; CDR3 DNA: TGCAGCGTTGTTGGGAGTTGGGGCGAGCAGTACTTC; CDR3 protein: CSVVGSWGEQYF
D gene: -; J gene: TRBJ1-1; V gene: TRBV20-1; clone size: many; CDR3 DNA: TGCAGTGCTAGCAGGGACGTGAACACTGAAGCTTTCTTT; CDR3 protein: CSASRDVNTEAFF
D gene: -; J gene: TRBJ2-7; V gene: TRBV7-2; clone size: -; CDR3 DNA: TGTGCCAGCAGCTCTCGCTCCTACGAGCAGTACTTC; CDR3 protein: CASSSRSYEQYF
D gene: -; J gene: TRBJ2-3; V gene: TRBV28; clone size: many; CDR3 DNA: TGTGCCAGCAGTCCCGCAGGGGGCACAGATACGCAGTATTTT; CDR3 protein: CASSPAGGTDTQYF
D gene: TRBD1; J gene: TRBJ2-5; V gene: TRBV15; clone size: many; CDR3 DNA: TGTGCCACCAGCAGAGATGTACCGGGACAGGGGGCGGGAGAGACCCAGTACTTC; CDR3 protein: CATSRDVPGQGAGETQYF
D gene: TRBD1; J gene: TRBJ2-7; V gene: TRBV7-9; clone size: -; CDR3 DNA: TGTGCCAGCAGCTTTCGAGGGGGCGATTACGAGCAGTACTTC; CDR3 protein: CASSFRGGDYEQYF
D gene: -; J gene: TRBJ2-5; V gene: TRBV6-5; clone size: -; CDR3 DNA: TGTGCCAGCAGTTACCGAAAGGGATCGAAGACCCAGTACTTC; CDR3 protein: CASSYRKGSKTQYF
D gene: -; J gene: TRBJ1-1; V gene: TRBV15; clone size: -; CDR3 DNA: TGTGCCACCAGCAGGGCCAGGGGATTGAACACTGAAGCTTTCTTT; CDR3 protein: CATSRARGLNTEAFF
D gene: TRBD1; J gene: TRBJ2-1; V gene: TRBV12-5; clone size: many; CDR3 DNA: TGTGCTAGTGGTCCCGACAGGGTCAGGGAGCAGTTCTTC; CDR3 protein: CASGPDRVREQFF
D gene: TRBD2; J gene: TRBJ2-5; V gene: TRBV12-3/TRBV12-4; clone size: few; CDR3 DNA: TGTGCCAGCAGTATGCGGGGGGGCCGAGAGACCCAGTACTTC; CDR3 protein: CASSMRGGRETQYF
D gene: TRBD1; J gene: TRBJ2-7; V gene: TRBV29-1; clone size: few; CDR3 DNA: TGCAGCGTTGAAGCCCCCGGGACAGGAGGGACGCGCTACGAGCAGTACTTC; CDR3 protein: CSVEAPGTGGTRYEQYF
D gene: -; J gene: TRBJ2-5; V gene: TRBV23-1; clone size: many; CDR3 DNA: TGCGCCAGAGGACAGAGTCAATGGCCAATGAAAGAGACCCAGTACTTC; CDR3 protein: CARGQSQWPMKETQYF
D gene: -; J gene: TRBJ2-1; V gene: TRBV6-4; clone size: few; CDR3 DNA: TGTGCCAGCCGTCTCAGGGGGGGTCCTTACAATGAGCAGTTCTTC; CDR3 protein: CASRLRGGPYNEQFF
D gene: -; J gene: TRBJ1-5; V gene: TRBV20-1; clone size: many; CDR3 DNA: TGCAGTGCTAGAGAAGTGTATAGCAATCAGCCCCAGCATTTT; CDR3 protein: CSAREVYSNQPQHF
D gene: -; J gene: TRBJ2-7; V gene: TRBV18; clone size: once; CDR3 DNA: TGTGCCAGCTCACCATACCATGGTCCCCAGGGGTACGAGCAGTACTTC; CDR3 protein: CASSPYHGPQGYEQYF
D gene: -; J gene: TRBJ2-7; V gene: TRBV28; clone size: -; CDR3 DNA: TGTGCCAGCAGCTCACCAGGGCAGGCCCGCTCCTACGAGCAGTACTTC; CDR3 protein: CASSSPGQARSYEQYF
D gene: -; J gene: TRBJ2-1; V gene: TRBV7-3; clone size: -; CDR3 DNA: TGTGCCAGCAGCTTTTCACTAGCAACCTTACATGAGCAGTTCTTC; CDR3 protein: CASSFSLATLHEQFF
D gene: -; J gene: TRBJ2-7; V gene: TRBV24-1; clone size: -; CDR3 DNA: TGTGCCACCCCCGGGGATGGAGCCTACGAGCAGTACTTC; CDR3 protein: CATPGDGAYEQYF
D gene: -; J gene: TRBJ2-3; V gene: TRBV6-5; clone size: few; CDR3 DNA: TGTGCCAGCAGTTATTTGGGGGGCGCAACAGATACGCAGTATTTT; CDR3 protein: CASSYLGGATDTQYF
D gene: TRBD2; J gene: TRBJ2-1; V gene: TRBV11-2; clone size: -; CDR3 DNA: TGTGCCAGCAGCTCCCAGGCATTAGTCTCCAGCGGGGGGATTGATGAGCAGTTCTTC; CDR3 protein: CASSSQALVSSGGIDEQFF
D gene: -; J gene: TRBJ2-7; V gene: TRBV18; clone size: -; CDR3 DNA: TGTGCCAGCTCACGATACCGGGACCAATCCTACGAGCAGTACTTC; CDR3 protein: CASSRYRDQSYEQYF
D gene: -; J gene: TRBJ2-3; V gene: TRBV2; clone size: few; CDR3 DNA: TGTGCCAGCAGACCGAACAGGGTTTATATCCCCACAGATACGCAGTATTTT; CDR3 protein: CASRPNRVYIPTDTQYF
D gene: TRBD1; J gene: TRBJ2-7; V gene: TRBV29-1; clone size: -; CDR3 DNA: TGCAGCGTCTCGGACAGGGCACACGAGCAGTACTTC; CDR3 protein: CSVSDRAHEQYF
D gene: -; J gene: TRBJ2-7; V gene: TRBV7-3; clone size: few; CDR3 DNA: TGTGCCAGCAGCTTAACCCCGCTGGACAGTGGCTTCTACGAGCAGTACTTC; CDR3 protein: CASSLTPLDSGFYEQYF
D gene: -; J gene: TRBJ1-1; V gene: TRBV5-1; clone size: -; CDR3 DNA: TGCGCCAGCAACTTAGGGGACACTGAAGCTTTCTTT; CDR3 protein: CASNLGDTEAFF
D gene: TRBD2; J gene: TRBJ2-1; V gene: TRBV2; clone size: few; CDR3 DNA: TGTGCCAGCTTCCATAGCGGGGGGCTCAACTACAATGAGCAGTTCTTC; CDR3 protein: CASFHSGGLNYNEQFF
D gene: -; J gene: TRBJ2-1; V gene: TRBV12-3/TRBV12-4; clone size: -; CDR3 DNA: TGTGCCAGCAGGCTTGGAGGTGAGCAGTTCTTC; CDR3 protein: CASRLGGEQFF
D gene: -; J gene: TRBJ2-4; V gene: TRBV29-1; clone size: -; CDR3 DNA: TGCAGCGTTTGCCGGGAAGGTTTTGGCATTCAGTACTTC; CDR3 protein: CSVCREGFGIQYF
D gene: TRBD2; J gene: TRBJ2-1; V gene: TRBV2; clone size: -; CDR3 DNA: TGTGCCAGCAGACTAGCGGCCTCCTACAATGAGCAGTTCTTC; CDR3 protein: CASRLAASYNEQFF
D gene: -; J gene: TRBJ2-5; V gene: TRBV5-1; clone size: -; CDR3 DNA: TGCGCCAGCGGCTTGATCGAGGGGACCCAGTACTTC; CDR3 protein: CASGLIEGTQYF
D gene: -; J gene: TRBJ2-1; V gene: TRBV29-1; clone size: many; CDR3 DNA: TGCAGCGTCCGGTCGACACCGCGGTACAATGAGCAGTTCTTC; CDR3 protein: CSVRSTPRYNEQFF
D gene: -; J gene: TRBJ2-2; V gene: TRBV5-1; clone size: -; CDR3 DNA: TGCGCCAGCAGCTTGGTCGCCTCGTCGGGGGAGCTGTTTTTT; CDR3 protein: CASSLVASSGELFF
D gene: -; J gene: TRBJ2-3; V gene: TRBV20-1; clone size: -; CDR3 DNA: TGCAGTGCTAGAGAAGCGGTCACAGATACGCAGTATTTT; CDR3 protein: CSAREAVTDTQYF
D gene: -; J gene: TRBJ2-2; V gene: TRBV10-3; clone size: many; CDR3 DNA: TGTGCCATCAGTGGCCCGAACACCGGGGAGCTGTTTTTT; CDR3 protein: CAISGPNTGELFF
D gene: -; J gene: TRBJ2-1; V gene: TRBV29-1; clone size: few; CDR3 DNA: TGCAGCCACGGATCCTACAATGAGCAGTTCTTC; CDR3 protein: CSHGSYNEQFF
D gene: TRBD2; J gene: TRBJ2-3; V gene: TRBV12-3/TRBV12-4; clone size: few; CDR3 DNA: TGTGCCAGCACGAATGTCGCGGGACTAGGGGGTCTATTCAGCACAGATACGCAGTATTTT; CDR3 protein: CASTNVAGLGGLFSTDTQYF
D gene: -; J gene: TRBJ1-2; V gene: TRBV5-6; clone size: many; CDR3 DNA: TGTGCCAGCCGGGATCAGAACTATGGCTACACCTTC; CDR3 protein: CASRDQNYGYTF
D gene: -; J gene: TRBJ2-1; V gene: TRBV25-1; clone size: -; CDR3 DNA: TGTGCCAGCAGTAACCTAAGAGATGAGCAGTTCTTC; CDR3 protein: CASSNLRDEQFF